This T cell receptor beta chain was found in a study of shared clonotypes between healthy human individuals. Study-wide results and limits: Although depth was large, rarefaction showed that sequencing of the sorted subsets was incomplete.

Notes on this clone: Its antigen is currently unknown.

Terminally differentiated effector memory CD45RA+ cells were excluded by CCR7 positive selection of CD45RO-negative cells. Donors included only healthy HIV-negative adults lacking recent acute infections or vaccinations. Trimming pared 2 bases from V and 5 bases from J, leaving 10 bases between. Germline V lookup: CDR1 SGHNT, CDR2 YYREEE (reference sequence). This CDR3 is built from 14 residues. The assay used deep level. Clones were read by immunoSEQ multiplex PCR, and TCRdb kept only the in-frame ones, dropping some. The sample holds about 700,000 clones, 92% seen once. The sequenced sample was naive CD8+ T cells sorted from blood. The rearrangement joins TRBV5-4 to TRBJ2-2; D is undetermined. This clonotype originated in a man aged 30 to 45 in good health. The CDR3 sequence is CASSLWAGTGELFF. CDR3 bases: TGTGCCAGCAGCTTATGGGCCGGGACCGGGGAGCTGTTTTTT.